This T cell receptor (beta chain) was sequenced during a study of technical replicates of blood from a few donors. Using immunoSEQ multiplex PCR, the repertoire was profiled, and TCRdb retains in-frame clones only, with some absent. The table lists more than 90,000 clones, 90% to 97% of them singletons. The CDR3 is made up of 15 amino acids. CDR1 SEHNR and CDR2 FQNEAQ come from the germline V gene (reference sequence). The J segment lost 1 base and the V segment lost 6 bases, leaving 3 bases of the junction unmatched. V usage is TRBV7-9 and J usage is TRBJ2-2; 9 bases match TRBD2. The sequence was collected from a human donor in good health. The specimen was T cells isolated from PBMCs. CDR3 in DNA: TGTGCCAGCAGTGTAGCGGGAGTGAACACCGGGGAGCTGTTTTTT. Translated, it gives CASSVAGVNTGELFF.